These T cell receptor beta chains were read from a single sample in a study of cytomegalovirus exposure and HLA in healthy donors. Here immunoSEQ multiplex PCR was the method, and the copy in TCRdb shows in-frame clones only, minus some. The sample lists approximately 150,000 clones, roughly two thirds occurring once. Sequencing was carried out using PBMCs. The receptors derive from a woman in her late teens or twenties in good health and CMV-seropositive. Both conserved end residues are part of each CDR3. A D gene is named only where the DNA matches it firmly. Clone sizes are given selectively: once, few, many, or a class where the clone is expanded.

DNA | CDR3 | J | size | D | V
TGTGCCAGCAGCCAAGTACGGGCAGGGCTAACGGGTGGCTACACCTTC | CASSQVRAGLTGGYTF | TRBJ1-2 | . | . | TRBV4-2
TGTGCCAGCAGTGATGGGCCTAACAGGGGAGAAGCTTTCTTT | CASSDGPNRGEAFF | TRBJ1-1 | . | TRBD1 | TRBV2
TGCGCCAGCAGCCAACAACCCCGAGGGGGACAGGGTAGCGAAAAACTGTTTTTT | CASSQQPRGGQGSEKLFF | TRBJ1-4 | . | TRBD1 | TRBV4-3
TGTGCCAGCAGCAACCGACTTCACCAGCAAGGAACGGGGGCCAACGTCCTGACTTTC | CASSNRLHQQGTGANVLTF | TRBJ2-6 | . | . | TRBV21-1
TGTGCCAGCTCACCGAGCAGGGATGAGCAGTTCTTC | CASSPSRDEQFF | TRBJ2-1 | . | . | TRBV18
TGTGCCAGTAGTCTGCGGCCCGGGGAGCTGTTTTTT | CASSLRPGELFF | TRBJ2-2 | . | . | TRBV19
TGTGCCAGCAGCCGAGGGGGCGAGAGTTATGGCTACACCTTC | CASSRGGESYGYTF | TRBJ1-2 | . | TRBD1 | TRBV5-4
TGTGCCAGCAGTTCTCTACCCGGGACAGGGGCAAAGACTGAAGCTTTCTTT | CASSSLPGTGAKTEAFF | TRBJ1-1 | . | TRBD1 | TRBV28
TGTGCCACCAGCAGAGATGCTCGTATTACGAGCGAGCAGTACTTC | CATSRDARITSEQYF | TRBJ2-7 | . | . | TRBV15
TGTGCCAGCAGTGAACCGGGGACAGGGCGTTACAATGAGCAGTTCTTC | CASSEPGTGRYNEQFF | TRBJ2-1 | . | TRBD1 | TRBV6-1
TGTGCCAGCTCACCTCCAGGGGGCTACTATGGCTACACCTTC | CASSPPGGYYGYTF | TRBJ1-2 | . | TRBD1 | TRBV18
TGTGCCAGCAGCTTAGTGAATCTGGGGGCGCTTAAGAACACTGAAGCTTTCTTT | CASSLVNLGALKNTEAFF | TRBJ1-1 | . | . | TRBV11-1
TGTGCCAGCAGTGTTAACAGACCAAACACTGAAGCTTTCTTT | CASSVNRPNTEAFF | TRBJ1-1 | . | . | TRBV2
TGTGCCAGCAGCCAATTCCCACGGGACAGGGATTACGAGCAGTACTTC | CASSQFPRDRDYEQYF | TRBJ2-7 | . | TRBD1 | TRBV4-2
TGCGCCAGCAGCCTAGGAACTGAGAATTGGTCCCTCCACTTT | CASSLGTENWSLHF | TRBJ1-6 | . | . | TRBV5-1
TGTGCCAGCAGCTTATTACCCCCGGGACTAGCGGAGACCGGGGAGCTGTTTTTT | CASSLLPPGLAETGELFF | TRBJ2-2 | . | TRBD2 | TRBV7-6
TGTGCCAGCAGCCGGACTGGTCAGAGAAGCTCTGGAAACACCATATATTTT | CASSRTGQRSSGNTIYF | TRBJ1-3 | . | . | TRBV7-9
TGTGCCAGCAGCTTAGAATTGCGGGCTAGCGGGGGACTAAGAGAGACCCAGTACTTC | CASSLELRASGGLRETQYF | TRBJ2-5 | . | TRBD2 | TRBV11-2
TGTGCCACCAGCGTACTGGGGGGGAATGAGCAGTTCTTC | CATSVLGGNEQFF | TRBJ2-1 | . | TRBD2 | TRBV15
TGTGCCAGCAGCCCCGGGACAGGCTCAGATACGCAGTATTTT | CASSPGTGSDTQYF | TRBJ2-3 | . | TRBD1 | TRBV7-9
TGTGCCAGCATCCTGGAGGCTAGCGGGGGCGGGAATGAGCAGTTCTTC | CASILEASGGGNEQFF | TRBJ2-1 | . | TRBD2 | TRBV5-8
TGTGCCAGCAGCTCTAGACAGGGGGCCACAGATACGCAGTATTTT | CASSSRQGATDTQYF | TRBJ2-3 | . | TRBD1 | TRBV7-9
TGTGCCACCATCGGACAGGGTAACCCTGGGGCCAACGTCCTGACTTTC | CATIGQGNPGANVLTF | TRBJ2-6 | . | TRBD1 | TRBV6-6
TGTGCCTGGGGGTCGGCGGGGGCCGTGGGGACGCAGTATTTT | CAWGSAGAVGTQYF | TRBJ2-3 | few | . | TRBV5-6
TGTGCCAGCAGCCCCCTGATTGTGACAGACACTGAAGCTTTCTTT | CASSPLIVTDTEAFF | TRBJ1-1 | . | . | TRBV9
TGTGCCAGCAGCCTGACAGGGGGCAGCTACGAGCAGTACTTC | CASSLTGGSYEQYF | TRBJ2-7 | . | TRBD1 | TRBV2
TGTGCCAGCAGCTTATTTACTAGCGGGGCCACCGGGGAGCTGTTTTTT | CASSLFTSGATGELFF | TRBJ2-2 | . | TRBD2 | TRBV7-6
TGTGCCAGCAGCCCCTCGGGACTGACCCTGAACACTGAAGCTTTCTTT | CASSPSGLTLNTEAFF | TRBJ1-1 | . | . | TRBV5-5
TGTGCCAGCAGCCGGACTAGCGGGGGCACAGATACGCAGTATTTT | CASSRTSGGTDTQYF | TRBJ2-3 | . | TRBD2 | TRBV7-3
TGTGCCAGCAGCTTAACTGGTACGAGCTCCTACAATGAGCAGTTCTTC | CASSLTGTSSYNEQFF | TRBJ2-1 | . | . | TRBV7-3
TGTGCCAGCAGTTTACAGGGACCGTCTGAAGCTTTCTTT | CASSLQGPSEAFF | TRBJ1-1 | . | . | TRBV6-5
TGTGCCAGCAGCTTGGCCGGAGGGAGCTCCGGCGAGACCCAGTACTTC | CASSLAGGSSGETQYF | TRBJ2-5 | . | . | TRBV5-4
TGTGCAGGGGGCGAGAACTATGGCTACACCTTC | CAGGENYGYTF | TRBJ1-2 | . | TRBD1 | TRBV30
TGTGCCATCGGGACAGGAGTTAACTATGGCTACACCTTC | CAIGTGVNYGYTF | TRBJ1-2 | few | TRBD1 | TRBV10-3
TGTGCCAGCAGCAGCGGCGGCAATGAGCAGTTCTTC | CASSSGGNEQFF | TRBJ2-1 | . | . | TRBV6-4
TGTGCCAGCAGTTACTCGAGGAGGGGTGACGGTTCACCCCTCCACTTT | CASSYSRRGDGSPLHF | TRBJ1-6 | . | . | TRBV6-5
TGCAGCGTTTCGACAGGGGGCGCCGAGCAGTACTTC | CSVSTGGAEQYF | TRBJ2-7 | . | TRBD1 | TRBV29-1
TGTGCCAGCAGCAGCGGTCAGAATAGCAATCAGCCCCAGCATTTT | CASSSGQNSNQPQHF | TRBJ1-5 | . | . | TRBV5-8
TGTGCCAGCAGCCAAGCACAAATGACTGAAGCTTTCTTT | CASSQAQMTEAFF | TRBJ1-1 | . | . | TRBV4-2
TGTGCTAGTGGTTTAGAGGGGGCCTTCGAAGCTTTCTTT | CASGLEGAFEAFF | TRBJ1-1 | . | TRBD1 | TRBV12-5
TGTGCCAGCAAGGGAGAGGGTACCAATGAGCAGTTCTTC | CASKGEGTNEQFF | TRBJ2-1 | . | . | TRBV2
TGTGCCAGCAGCATTGGGACTAGCGGGGGGTCGAGCTCCTACAATGAGCAGTTCTTC | CASSIGTSGGSSSYNEQFF | TRBJ2-1 | . | . | TRBV21-1
TGTGCCAGCAGTTTATCGGGATCTTGGGACTTAAATCAGCCCCAGCATTTT | CASSLSGSWDLNQPQHF | TRBJ1-5 | . | . | TRBV27
TGCGCCTGGAGTACCTACAGGGCAACTAATGAAAAACTGTTTTTT | CAWSTYRATNEKLFF | TRBJ1-4 | . | . | TRBV30
TGTGCCAGCAGTTACACAGGGGGCACTGAAGCTTTCTTT | CASSYTGGTEAFF | TRBJ1-1 | . | TRBD1 | TRBV6-5
TGTGCCAGCAGTCCCCCGACTAGCGCTTACAATGAGCAGTTCTTC | CASSPPTSAYNEQFF | TRBJ2-1 | . | TRBD2 | TRBV6-6
TGTGCCAGCAGCTATAGCCGGACAGGAACTCTTAGCTATGGCTACACCTTC | CASSYSRTGTLSYGYTF | TRBJ1-2 | . | TRBD1 | TRBV7-8
TGTGCCAGCAGTTTCTCTACTAGCGGGGGTTTTGGGACCCAGTACTTC | CASSFSTSGGFGTQYF | TRBJ2-5 | . | TRBD2 | TRBV7-2
TGTGCCAGCAGCTTAGAGGGGAACACTGAAGCTTTCTTT | CASSLEGNTEAFF | TRBJ1-1 | once | . | TRBV7-3
TGTGCCAGCAAGGAAGGGGGCGCGGTAAAATACGGGGAGCTGTTTTTT | CASKEGGAVKYGELFF | TRBJ2-2 | . | TRBD1 | TRBV7-2
TGTGCCAGCAGCAAAGGCCCAGGACAGGGGAATGGCTACACCTTC | CASSKGPGQGNGYTF | TRBJ1-2 | . | . | TRBV21-1
TGCGCCAGCAGCCTCGAACAGGGAAGAACCGGACAAAAACTGTTTTTT | CASSLEQGRTGQKLFF | TRBJ1-4 | . | . | TRBV4-3
TGTGCCAGCAGCTTAAGTGCAGGGCAGCCCCAGCATTTT | CASSLSAGQPQHF | TRBJ1-5 | . | . | TRBV7-3
TGTGCCTGGAGTTCGGGCTACGAGCAGTACTTC | CAWSSGYEQYF | TRBJ2-7 | few | . | TRBV30
TGTGCCAGCAGCAAAGTGGTGGGGCAGGGGCATTCTCGCCACCCCACAGATACGCAGTATTTT | CASSKVVGQGHSRHPTDTQYF | TRBJ2-3 | . | . | TRBV21-1
TGTGCCAGCAGCCGCAGGGACAGGGGGGGATACAATGAGCAGTTCTTC | CASSRRDRGGYNEQFF | TRBJ2-1 | . | TRBD1 | TRBV5-4
TGTGCCAGCAGCTTAATCAGCGGGGGTAACAATGAGCAGTTCTTC | CASSLISGGNNEQFF | TRBJ2-1 | few | TRBD2 | TRBV7-9
TGTGCCTGGACGGACAGTAATTCACCCCTCCACTTT | CAWTDSNSPLHF | TRBJ1-6 | . | . | TRBV30
TGCGCCAGCAGTGAGCTACGGACTAGCGGGGGGGCAGATACGCAGTATTTT | CASSELRTSGGADTQYF | TRBJ2-3 | . | TRBD2 | TRBV10-2